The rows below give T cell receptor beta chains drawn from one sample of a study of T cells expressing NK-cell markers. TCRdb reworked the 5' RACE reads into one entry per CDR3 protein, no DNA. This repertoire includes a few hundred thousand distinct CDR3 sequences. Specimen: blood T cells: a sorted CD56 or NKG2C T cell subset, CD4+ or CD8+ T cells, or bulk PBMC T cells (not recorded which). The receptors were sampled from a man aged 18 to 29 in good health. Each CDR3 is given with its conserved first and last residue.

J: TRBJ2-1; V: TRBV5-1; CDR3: CASSFPQASEQFF
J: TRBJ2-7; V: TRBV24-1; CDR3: CATSAGLAGVPFYEQYF
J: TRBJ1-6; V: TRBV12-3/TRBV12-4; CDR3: CASSRWNSPLHF
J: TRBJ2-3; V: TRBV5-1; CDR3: CASSLNSGRAPDTQYF
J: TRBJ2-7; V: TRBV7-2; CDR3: CASSLAVGVGEQYF
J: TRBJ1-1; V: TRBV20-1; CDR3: CSARDLTTTGRAFF
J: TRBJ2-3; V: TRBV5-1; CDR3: CASSPISGRSTDTQYF
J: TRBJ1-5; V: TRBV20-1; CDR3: CSARGRANQPQHF
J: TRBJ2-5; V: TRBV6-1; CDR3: CASRRGAGPQETQYF
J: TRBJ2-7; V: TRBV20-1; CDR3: CSASQVRGRYEQYF
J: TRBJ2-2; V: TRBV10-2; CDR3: CARTSGSNTGELFF